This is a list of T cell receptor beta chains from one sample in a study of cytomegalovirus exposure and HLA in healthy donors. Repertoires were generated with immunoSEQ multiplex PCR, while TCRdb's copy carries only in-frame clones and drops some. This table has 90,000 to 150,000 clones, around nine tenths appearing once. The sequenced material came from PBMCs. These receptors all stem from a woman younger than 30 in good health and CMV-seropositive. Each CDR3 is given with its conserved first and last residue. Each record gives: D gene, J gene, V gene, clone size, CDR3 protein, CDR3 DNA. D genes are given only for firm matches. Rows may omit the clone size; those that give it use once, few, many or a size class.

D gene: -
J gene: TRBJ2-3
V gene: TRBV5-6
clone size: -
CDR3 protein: CASSYSTGSTDTQYF
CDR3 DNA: TGTGCCAGCAGCTACTCGACAGGTAGCACAGATACGCAGTATTTT

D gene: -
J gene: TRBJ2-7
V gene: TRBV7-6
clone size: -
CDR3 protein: CASSSFQGYEQYF
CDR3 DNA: TGTGCCAGCAGCTCTTTCCAGGGCTACGAGCAGTACTTC

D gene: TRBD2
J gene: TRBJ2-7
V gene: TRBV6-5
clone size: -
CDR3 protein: CASRASGSYEQYF
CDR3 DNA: TGTGCCAGCAGAGCTAGCGGGAGCTACGAGCAGTACTTC

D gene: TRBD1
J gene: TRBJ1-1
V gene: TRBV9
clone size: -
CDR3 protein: CASSVGQGALIHTEAFF
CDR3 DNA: TGTGCCAGCAGCGTAGGACAGGGGGCCCTTATACACACTGAAGCTTTCTTT

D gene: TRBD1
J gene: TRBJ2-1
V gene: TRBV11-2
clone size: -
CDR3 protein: CASSFRTGGSGEQFF
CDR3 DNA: TGTGCCAGCAGCTTCCGGACAGGGGGTTCAGGTGAGCAGTTCTTC

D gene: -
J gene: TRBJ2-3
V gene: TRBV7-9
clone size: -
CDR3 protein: CASSFGTTYNTDTQYF
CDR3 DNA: TGTGCCAGCAGCTTTGGGACAACCTATAACACAGATACGCAGTATTTT

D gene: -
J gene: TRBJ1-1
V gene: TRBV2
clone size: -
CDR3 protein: CANSDRPNTEAFF
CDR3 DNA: TGTGCCAACTCCGACAGGCCGAACACTGAAGCTTTCTTT

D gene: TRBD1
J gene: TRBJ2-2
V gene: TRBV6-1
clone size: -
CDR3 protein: CASSDGQGFAGELFF
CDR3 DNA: TGTGCCAGCAGTGACGGACAGGGGTTCGCCGGGGAGCTGTTTTTT

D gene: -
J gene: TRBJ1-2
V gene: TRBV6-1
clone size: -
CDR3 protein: CASSDRGSYYGYTF
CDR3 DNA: TGTGCCAGCAGTGACAGGGGTAGTTACTATGGCTACACCTTC

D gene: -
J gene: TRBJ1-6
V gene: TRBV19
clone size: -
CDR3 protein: CASTPGSMGGSPLHF
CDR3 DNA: TGTGCCAGTACTCCAGGGTCAATGGGTGGTTCACCCCTCCACTTT

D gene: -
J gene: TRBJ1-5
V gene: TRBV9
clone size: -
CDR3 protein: CASSVGHNSNQPQHF
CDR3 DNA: TGTGCCAGCAGCGTAGGACATAATAGCAATCAGCCCCAGCATTTT

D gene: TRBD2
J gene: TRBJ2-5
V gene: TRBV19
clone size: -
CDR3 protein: CASSLGTSGRLETQYF
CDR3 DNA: TGTGCCAGTAGTTTGGGGACTAGCGGGAGATTGGAGACCCAGTACTTC

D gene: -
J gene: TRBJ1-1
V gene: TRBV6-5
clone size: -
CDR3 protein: CASSAGVLNTEAFF
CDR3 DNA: TGTGCCAGCAGTGCGGGGGTACTGAACACTGAAGCTTTCTTT

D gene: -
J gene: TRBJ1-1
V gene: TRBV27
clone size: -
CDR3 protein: CASSLGQGSGTEAFF
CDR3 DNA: TGTGCCAGCAGTTTGGGGCAGGGGTCGGGAACTGAAGCTTTCTTT

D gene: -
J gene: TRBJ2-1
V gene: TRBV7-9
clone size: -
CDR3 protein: CASSRPDIRHNEQFF
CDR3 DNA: TGTGCCAGCAGCCGACCCGACATCCGGCACAATGAGCAGTTCTTC

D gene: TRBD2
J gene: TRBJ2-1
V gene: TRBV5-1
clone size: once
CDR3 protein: CASSLLGTSGRGFSNEQFF
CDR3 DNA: TGCGCCAGCAGCTTGTTAGGGACTAGCGGGAGGGGTTTCTCCAATGAGCAGTTCTTC